This T cell receptor (beta chain) is from a study of regulatory T cells in long-lasting Graves disease. CDR3-region Arm-PCR and iRepertoire HTBI primers produced the TCR beta libraries. Each CDR3 protein gets one entry after TCRdb re-called the multiplex PCR reads with MiXCR. The sample shows under 450,000 distinct CDR3 sequences, more than 20% of them seen only once. Time point described: persistent/refractory GD, antithyroid drugs over 5 years with positive TRAb. PBMC-derived RNA was used for the TCR library. Patients were from an endocrinology department in Xi'an, China. This clonotype was seen ten or more times. The starting material was peripheral blood mononuclear cells (PBMCs), obtained when the disease was refractory, from a patient treated with antithyroid drugs. The receptor was derived from a woman aged 40 to 50 with Graves disease.

The CDR3 region has the DNA TGTGCCAGCAGCCCGACCAGTCACGGCTACGAGCAGTACTTC. Translation: CASSPTSHGYEQYF. The rearrangement links TRBV7-2 to TRBJ2-7; the D is unclear. The V and J ends lost 5 bases and 3 bases respectively, with 14 bases between them. This CDR3 has 14 amino acids. Germline V lookup: CDR1 SGHTA, CDR2 FQGNSA.